A single sample gave rise to the 17 T cell receptor beta chains below, sequenced in a study of T cells after yellow fever vaccination. MiXCR, run by TCRdb on the 5' RACE reads, gives a single entry per CDR3 protein. The table includes under 55,000 distinct CDR3 sequences, 6.8% detected once. The specimen was CD8+ T cells not binding an NS4B(214-222) dextramer, sorted from PBMCs, collected 45 days after the yellow fever booster vaccination. The receptors were sampled from a man aged 25-45 years who received the YFV17D yellow fever vaccine.

This clonotype was recorded many times. This rearrangement joins TRBV25-1 to TRBJ2-1, with D tentatively TRBD2 (5 bases). The CDR3 has 11 amino acids. Trimming removed 3 bases at V and 9 bases at J, with 6 bases between. Germline CDR1 MGHDK, CDR2 SYGVNS. CDR3 loop: CASSDGVEQFF. Here the CDR3 DNA reads TGTGCCAGCAGTGACGGGGTTGAGCAGTTCTTC.

This clonotype was counted many times. The chain employs TRBV29-1 and TRBJ2-7; TRBD2 matches 10 bases. Germline assignment: CDR1 SQVTM and CDR2 ANQGSEA. This CDR3 has 15 residues. V shed 4 bases and J 5 bases; nucleotides not matched to a gene: 11. The CDR3 DNA follows: TGCAGCGTTGGCGGGGAGGCTAGCGGGAGCAACGAGCAGTACTTC. Protein: CSVGGEASGSNEQYF.

This chain connects TRBV27 to TRBJ1-2; the match to TRBD1 covers 7 bases. J lost 2 bases, V lost 5 bases, and 11 bases had no gene match. This CDR3 contains 16 residues. The germline gives CDR1 MNHEY, CDR2 SMNVEV (reference sequence). CDR3 residues: CASSQQGQLSNYGYTF. In DNA, the CDR3 is TGTGCCAGCAGTCAACAGGGACAGCTATCAAACTATGGCTACACCTTC.

This chain uses TRBV19 with TRBJ2-3; D is unclear. The CDR3 covers 13 residues. CDR1 is LNHDA and CDR2 is SQIVND in the germline V gene (reference sequence). The V end was cut by 6 bases, the J end by 6 bases, with 13 bases between. CDR3 sequence: CASSPAHMDTQYF. For the CDR3, the DNA is TGTGCCAGTAGCCCCGCCCACATGGATACGCAGTATTTT.

This clonotype came up many times. V and J are TRBV12-3 or TRBV12-4 and TRBJ2-1, with TRBD1 matching 7 bases. The junction had 4 bases not matched to a gene; V was cut back by 5 bases and J by 6 bases. This CDR3 is 13 amino acids long. The CDR3 DNA reads as TGTGCCAGCAGTCTCGACAGGGCCAATGAGCAGTTCTTC. Translating gives CASSLDRANEQFF.

Many counts were recorded for this clonotype. The chain uses TRBV20-1 and TRBJ1-2; 9 nucleotides match TRBD1. Germline V gives CDR1 DFQATT, CDR2 SNEGSKA (reference sequence). The CDR3 length is 13 residues. Trimming took 4 bases from V and 5 from J; bases not matched to a gene: 5. For the CDR3, the DNA is TGCAGTGCTACCCCGGACAGGGGATATGGCTACACCTTC. Translation gives CSATPDRGYGYTF.

This clonotype was counted at least ten times. The chain combines TRBV5-1 with TRBJ2-3; no clear D gene. This CDR3 has 13 residues. V lost 2 bases and J 0 bases, leaving 4 bases between the germline ends. The germline V gene encodes CDR1 SGHRS and CDR2 YFSETQ. Written as DNA, the CDR3 is TGCGCCAGCAGCTTTTTCAGCACAGATACGCAGTATTTT. Protein: CASSFFSTDTQYF.

This clonotype was observed a few times. The chain links TRBV7-6 to TRBJ2-1, with 11 bases that match TRBD2. The CDR3 consists of 14 residues. Germline-derived CDR1 and CDR2 are SGHVS and FNYEAQ. The J segment lost 5 bases and the V segment lost 5 bases, leaving 2 bases of the junction unmatched. The CDR3 sequence: CASSRLAGHNEQFF. The CDR3, as DNA: TGTGCCAGCAGCCGACTAGCGGGGCACAATGAGCAGTTCTTC.

At least ten counts were recorded for this clonotype. The gene calls are TRBV12-3 or TRBV12-4 and TRBJ2-4; D unclear. This CDR3 is 12 amino acids long. V was shortened by 3 bases and J by 7 bases, with 7 bases between the two germline ends. CDR3 loop: CASSFSGNIQYF. In DNA, the CDR3 is TGTGCCAGCAGTTTTTCTGGGAACATTCAGTACTTC.

V gene TRBV3-1 combines with J gene TRBJ2-7; TRBD2 matches 12 bases. Trimming cost V 1 base and J 6 bases; bases outside gene matches: 4. The length of the CDR3 is 15 residues. CDR1 is LGHDT and CDR2 is YNNKEL in the germline V gene (reference sequence). Here the CDR3 DNA reads TGTGCCAGCAGCCAAGCTCGACTAGCGGGAGTCGAGCAGTACTTC. Translation gives CASSQARLAGVEQYF.

Many counts were recorded for this clonotype. The chain uses TRBV5-6 and TRBJ2-7, with D unclear. In germline, CDR1 is SGHDT, CDR2 YYEEEE. V dropped 0 bases and J dropped 5 bases, with 6 bases sitting between them. The CDR3 runs 12 residues. In DNA form, the CDR3 reads TGTGCCAGCAGCTTGGTCTACGACGAGCAGTACTTC. It codes for CASSLVYDEQYF.

This clonotype was counted many times. The chain is built from TRBV6-2 or TRBV6-3 and TRBJ2-6, with TRBD2 as a possible D gene (6 bases). The CDR3 runs 14 residues. V shed 4 bases and J shed 15 bases, with 19 bases lying between them. Germline CDR1 MNHEY, CDR2 SVGEGT. CDR3 amino acids: CASSSLGLNRDLTF. For the CDR3, the DNA is TGTGCCAGCAGTTCCCTGGGACTGAATCGCGACCTGACTTTC.

Ten or more counts support this clonotype. The J gene is TRBJ2-1, the V gene TRBV7-9; TRBD2 aligns across 7 bases. The germline V gene has CDR1 SEHNR and CDR2 FQNEAQ (reference sequence). The V segment lost 6 bases and the J segment 8 bases; nucleotides outside the gene matches: 10. The CDR3 has 14 amino acids. CDR3 bases: TGTGCCAGCAGGCTGTACGCGGCGGGGGATGAGCAGTTCTTC. This encodes CASRLYAAGDEQFF.

This clonotype was observed a handful of times. The chain recombines TRBV4-3 with TRBJ2-2; the match to TRBD2 covers 13 bases. The CDR3 length is 19 residues. Germline V lookup: CDR1 LGHNA, CDR2 YSLEER. Trimming cost V 1 base and J 4 bases; bases outside gene matches: 9. The CDR3 spells CASSQAGLAGRESTGELFF. Here the CDR3 DNA reads TGCGCCAGCAGCCAAGCGGGACTAGCGGGAAGAGAGAGCACCGGGGAGCTGTTTTTT.

This clonotype appeared many times. The chain employs TRBV6-5 and TRBJ1-2, with TRBD1 matching 10 bases. J lost 7 bases, V lost 6 bases, and 8 bases had no gene match. Germline CDR1 is MNHEY and CDR2 is SVGAGI. The CDR3 runs 14 residues. The CDR3 nucleotides read TGTGCCAGCAGGCTCGGGACAGGGGATTTTGGCTACACCTTC. It encodes CASRLGTGDFGYTF.

In this sample, this clonotype turned up many times. This chain links TRBV5-1 with TRBJ2-7; D is perhaps TRBD1 (6 bases). The CDR3 contains 15 residues. Trimming removed 4 bases from V and 4 bases from J, with 18 bases in between. Germline lookup yields CDR1 SGHRS and CDR2 YFSETQ. The CDR3 nucleotides are TGCGCCAGCAGCAAAGCCCCAGGGGAACGGTACGAGCAGTACTTC. This gives the protein CASSKAPGERYEQYF.

In its sample, this clonotype was seen many times. The chain combines TRBV9 with TRBJ2-5; D is uncertain. The CDR3 extends over 12 amino acids. CDR1 SGDLS and CDR2 YYNGEE come from the germline V gene. The V end lost 3 bases, the J end lost 1 base, and 4 bases lay between the germline ends. CDR3 DNA sequence: TGTGCCAGCAGCGGGCCCCAAGAGACCCAGTACTTC. This codes for CASSGPQETQYF.